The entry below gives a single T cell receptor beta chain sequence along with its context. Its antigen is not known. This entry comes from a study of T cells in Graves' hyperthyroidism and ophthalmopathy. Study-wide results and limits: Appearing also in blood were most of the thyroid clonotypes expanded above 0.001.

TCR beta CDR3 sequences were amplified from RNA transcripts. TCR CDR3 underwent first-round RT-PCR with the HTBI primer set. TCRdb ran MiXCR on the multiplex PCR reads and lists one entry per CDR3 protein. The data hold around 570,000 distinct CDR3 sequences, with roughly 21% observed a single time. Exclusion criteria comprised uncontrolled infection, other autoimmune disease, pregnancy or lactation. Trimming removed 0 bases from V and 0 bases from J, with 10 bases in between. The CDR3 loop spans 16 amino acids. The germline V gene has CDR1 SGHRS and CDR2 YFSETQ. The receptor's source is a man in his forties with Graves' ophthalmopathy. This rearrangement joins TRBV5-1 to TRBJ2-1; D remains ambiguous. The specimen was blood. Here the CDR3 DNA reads TGCGCCAGCAGCTTGGCGCCGGCGAGCTCCTACAATGAGCAGTTCTTC. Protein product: CASSLAPASSYNEQFF.